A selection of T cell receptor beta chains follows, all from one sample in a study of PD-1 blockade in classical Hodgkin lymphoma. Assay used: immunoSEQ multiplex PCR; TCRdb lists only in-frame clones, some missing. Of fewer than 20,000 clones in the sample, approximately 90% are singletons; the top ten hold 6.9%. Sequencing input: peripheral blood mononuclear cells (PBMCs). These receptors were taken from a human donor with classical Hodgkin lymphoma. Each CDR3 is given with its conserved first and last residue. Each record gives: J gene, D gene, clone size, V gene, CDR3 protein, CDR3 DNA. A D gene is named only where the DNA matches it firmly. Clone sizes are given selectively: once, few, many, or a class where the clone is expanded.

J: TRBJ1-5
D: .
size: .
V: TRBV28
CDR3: CASSRGNQPQHF
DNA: TGTGCCAGCAGTCGGGGAAATCAGCCCCAGCATTTT

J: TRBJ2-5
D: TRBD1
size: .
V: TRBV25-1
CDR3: CASSEYLTGGMEETQYF
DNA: TGTGCCAGCAGTGAATATTTGACAGGGGGCATGGAGGAGACCCAGTACTTC

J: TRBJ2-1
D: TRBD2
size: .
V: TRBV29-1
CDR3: CSVEDWGLAVEQFF
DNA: TGCAGCGTTGAAGATTGGGGACTAGCGGTTGAGCAGTTCTTC

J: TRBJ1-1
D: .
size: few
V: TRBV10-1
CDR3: CASSDITSEAFF
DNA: TGCGCCAGCAGTGACATCACGTCTGAAGCTTTCTTT

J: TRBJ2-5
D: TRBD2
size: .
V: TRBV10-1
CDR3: CASSESKGLAGQETQYF
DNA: TGCGCCAGCAGTGAGTCGAAGGGTCTAGCGGGACAAGAGACCCAGTACTTC

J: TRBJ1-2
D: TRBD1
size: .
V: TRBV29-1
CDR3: CSVGPGQAGYTF
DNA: TGCAGCGTTGGCCCGGGACAGGCGGGCTACACCTTC

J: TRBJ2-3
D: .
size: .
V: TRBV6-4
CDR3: CASSEDTFTDTQYF
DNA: TGTGCCAGCAGTGAGGACACCTTCACAGATACGCAGTATTTT

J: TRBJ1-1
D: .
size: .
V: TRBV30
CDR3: CAWIFGGARTEAFF
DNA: TGTGCCTGGATCTTTGGGGGGGCGAGGACTGAAGCTTTCTTT

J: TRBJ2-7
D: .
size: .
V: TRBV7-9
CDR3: CASTTPESRAVYEQYF
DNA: TGTGCCAGCACCACTCCCGAGTCGCGGGCCGTGTACGAGCAGTACTTC

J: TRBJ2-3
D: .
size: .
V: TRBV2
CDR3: CASSVKDFGDTQYF
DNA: TGTGCCAGCAGTGTGAAGGACTTTGGAGATACGCAGTATTTT

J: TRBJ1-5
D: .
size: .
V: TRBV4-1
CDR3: CASSQAPLSGQPQHF
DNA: TGCGCCAGCAGCCAAGCCCCCCTCTCCGGTCAGCCCCAGCATTTT

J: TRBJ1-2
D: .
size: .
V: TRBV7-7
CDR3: CASSEALGGTYGYTF
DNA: TGTGCCAGCAGTGAAGCGCTTGGGGGTACCTATGGCTACACCTTC

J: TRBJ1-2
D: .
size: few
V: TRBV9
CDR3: CASSAANGYTF
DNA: TGTGCCAGCAGCGCGGCGAATGGCTACACCTTC

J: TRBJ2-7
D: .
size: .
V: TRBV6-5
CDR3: CARLGGGYEQYF
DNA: TGTGCCCGCTTGGGGGGCGGCTACGAGCAGTACTTC

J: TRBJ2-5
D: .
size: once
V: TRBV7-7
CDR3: CASGQEGETQYF
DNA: TGTGCCAGCGGGCAGGAGGGGGAGACCCAGTACTTC

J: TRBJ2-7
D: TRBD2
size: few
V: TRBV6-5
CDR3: CASSLLAGLPYEQYF
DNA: TGTGCCAGCAGTCTTCTAGCGGGGCTACCCTACGAGCAGTACTTC

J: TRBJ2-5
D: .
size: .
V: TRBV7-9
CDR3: CASIAEGYQETQYF
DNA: TGTGCCAGCATTGCGGAGGGGTACCAAGAGACCCAGTACTTC

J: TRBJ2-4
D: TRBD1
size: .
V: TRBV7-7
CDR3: CASSYARTGLAKNIQYF
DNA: TGTGCCAGCAGCTACGCTAGGACAGGGCTAGCCAAAAACATTCAGTACTTC

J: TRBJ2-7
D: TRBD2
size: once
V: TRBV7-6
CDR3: CASSPGTTSGRAQYEQYF
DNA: TGTGCCAGCAGCCCAGGTACTACTAGCGGGAGGGCCCAGTACGAGCAGTACTTC

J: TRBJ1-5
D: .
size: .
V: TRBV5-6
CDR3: CASSPGIGSNQPQHF
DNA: TGTGCCAGCAGTCCCGGAATAGGCAGCAATCAGCCCCAGCATTTT

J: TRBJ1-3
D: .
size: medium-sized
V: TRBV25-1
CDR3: CASSDREALNTIYF
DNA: TGTGCCAGCAGTGATCGGGAGGCTTTAAACACCATATATTTT

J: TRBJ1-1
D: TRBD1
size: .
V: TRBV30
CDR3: CAWGTGAPEAFF
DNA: TGTGCCTGGGGCACAGGGGCCCCTGAAGCTTTCTTT

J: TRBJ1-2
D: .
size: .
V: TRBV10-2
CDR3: CASSPGVGTYGYTF
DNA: TGCGCCAGCAGCCCGGGGGTAGGGACCTATGGCTACACCTTC

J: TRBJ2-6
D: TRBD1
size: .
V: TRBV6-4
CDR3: CASSDSGTGYSGANVLTF
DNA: TGTGCCAGCAGTGACTCCGGGACAGGGTACTCTGGGGCCAACGTCCTGACTTTC

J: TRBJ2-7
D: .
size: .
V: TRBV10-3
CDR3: CATGARRADEQYF
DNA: TGTGCCACCGGGGCCCGAAGGGCGGACGAGCAGTACTTC

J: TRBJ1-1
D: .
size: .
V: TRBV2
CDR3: CASILTQMNTEAFF
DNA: TGTGCCAGCATCTTGACACAAATGAACACTGAAGCTTTCTTT

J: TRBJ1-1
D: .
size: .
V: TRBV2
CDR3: CASRVEMNTEAFF
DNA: TGTGCCAGCAGAGTGGAGATGAACACTGAAGCTTTCTTT

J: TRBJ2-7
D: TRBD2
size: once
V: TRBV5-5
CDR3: CASSLVATSGRHEQYF
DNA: TGTGCCAGCAGCTTGGTCGCGACTAGCGGGAGACACGAGCAGTACTTC

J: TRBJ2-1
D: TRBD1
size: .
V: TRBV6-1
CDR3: CASNLWTGHNEQFF
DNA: TGTGCCAGTAACCTCTGGACAGGTCACAATGAGCAGTTCTTC

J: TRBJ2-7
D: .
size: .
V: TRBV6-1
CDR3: CASGGFYEQYF
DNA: TGTGCCAGCGGTGGGTTCTACGAGCAGTACTTC

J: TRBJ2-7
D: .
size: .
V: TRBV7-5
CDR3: CVRSLGEQYF
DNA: TGTGTCAGAAGCTTAGGCGAGCAGTACTTC

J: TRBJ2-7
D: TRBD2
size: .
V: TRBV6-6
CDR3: CASAGTSELDEQYF
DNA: TGTGCCAGCGCAGGGACTAGCGAATTAGACGAGCAGTACTTC

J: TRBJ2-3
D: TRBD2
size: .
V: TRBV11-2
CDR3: CASSLLAGGADTQYF
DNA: TGTGCCAGCAGCTTACTTGCGGGAGGAGCAGATACGCAGTATTTT

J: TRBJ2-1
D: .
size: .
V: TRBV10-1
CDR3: CASSEGGYNEQFF
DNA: TGCGCCAGCAGTGAGGGGGGATACAATGAGCAGTTCTTC

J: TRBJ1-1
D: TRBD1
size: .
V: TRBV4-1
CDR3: CASRRTGGKKPENTEAFF
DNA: TGCGCCAGCAGGAGGACAGGGGGCAAGAAGCCGGAGAACACTGAAGCTTTCTTT

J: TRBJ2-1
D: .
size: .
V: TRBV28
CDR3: CASRLGGVMDEQFF
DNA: TGTGCCAGCAGGCTCGGGGGAGTTATGGATGAGCAGTTCTTC

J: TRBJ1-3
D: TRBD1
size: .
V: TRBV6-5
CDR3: CASSRDRGGTIYF
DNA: TGTGCCAGCAGCCGGGACAGGGGGGGCACCATATATTTT

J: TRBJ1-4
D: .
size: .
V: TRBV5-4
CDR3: CASSLGRQLNEKLFF
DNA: TGTGCCAGCAGCTTGGGCAGGCAGCTAAATGAAAAACTGTTTTTT